Shown below are 2 T cell receptor beta chains from a single sample sequenced in a study of blood T cell repertoires in COVID-19. The assay was immunoSEQ multiplex PCR, and TCRdb's table has in-frame clones only and misses some. Of more than 65,000 clones listed, about four fifths are singletons. Input material: peripheral blood. The receptor source for this set is a woman of 80 years or more with acute or convalescent COVID-19.

The chain uses TRBV12-3 or TRBV12-4 and TRBJ2-7; TRBD1 is a possible D gene (6 bases). Trimming took off 6 bases at V and 4 bases at J, with 10 bases between the two ends. The CDR3 consists of 12 residues. This CDR3 is CASSTQGYEQYF. The DNA for the CDR3 is TGTGCCAGCAGCACTCAGGGGTACGAGCAGTACTTC.

The chain couples TRBV11-2 to TRBJ2-2; D is undetermined. Germline assignment: CDR1 SGHAT and CDR2 FQNNGV. V was pared by 3 bases and J by 7 bases, with 12 bases between. The CDR3 is 14 residues long. The CDR3 loop is CASSFDTMSGELFF. Written as DNA, the CDR3 is TGTGCCAGCAGCTTCGACACCATGAGCGGGGAGCTGTTTTTT.